This T cell receptor (beta chain) comes out of a study of T cell responses to AZD1222 COVID-19 vaccine. The V gene end was trimmed by 5 bases and the J gene end by 4 bases; junction bases not matched to a gene: 8. The CDR3 loop spans 14 amino acids. CDR1 is SGHRS and CDR2 is YFSETQ in the germline V gene. The protocol was immunoSEQ multiplex PCR, while the TCRdb copy is restricted to in-frame clones and leaves out a portion. The data hold more than 80,000 clones, with 70% to 90% observed a single time. Study results and caveats: Donors in the cohort were predominantly white British and more often female, and clonal diversity was possibly underestimated. The breadth and depth of Spike-specific TCRs increased once two AZD1222 doses had been given.

This clone occurred once. No antigen is known for it. Sequencing was performed on peripheral blood, taken 28 days after the second AZD1222 dose. The receptor's source is an adult who received the AZD1222 COVID-19 vaccine. This chain links TRBV5-1 with TRBJ2-7; 8 bases are shared with TRBD2. The CDR3 nucleotides are TGCGCCAGCAGAGCCCGCCTAGCGGGTTACGAGCAGTACTTC. Protein product: CASRARLAGYEQYF.